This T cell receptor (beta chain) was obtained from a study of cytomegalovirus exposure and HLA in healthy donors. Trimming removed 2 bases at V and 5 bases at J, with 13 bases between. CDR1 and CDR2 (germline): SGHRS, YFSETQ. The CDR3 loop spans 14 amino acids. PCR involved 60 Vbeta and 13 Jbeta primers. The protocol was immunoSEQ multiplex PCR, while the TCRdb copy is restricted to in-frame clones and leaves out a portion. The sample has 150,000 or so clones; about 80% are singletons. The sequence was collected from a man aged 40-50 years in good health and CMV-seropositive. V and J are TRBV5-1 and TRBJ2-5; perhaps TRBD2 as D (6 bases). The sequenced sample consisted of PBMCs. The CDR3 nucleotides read TGCGCCAGCAGCTTCCGGGGGAGCGGGGAGACCCAGTACTTC. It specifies CASSFRGSGETQYF.